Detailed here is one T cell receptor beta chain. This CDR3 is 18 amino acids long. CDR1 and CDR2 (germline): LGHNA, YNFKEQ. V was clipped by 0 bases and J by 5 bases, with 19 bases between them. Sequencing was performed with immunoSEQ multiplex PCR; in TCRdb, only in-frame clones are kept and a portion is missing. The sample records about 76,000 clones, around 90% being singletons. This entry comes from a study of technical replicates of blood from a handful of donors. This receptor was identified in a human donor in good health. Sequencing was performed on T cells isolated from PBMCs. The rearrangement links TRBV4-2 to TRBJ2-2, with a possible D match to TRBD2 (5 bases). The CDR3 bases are TGTGCCAGCAGCCAAGATATCCGGGCTAGCAGGATAACCGGGGAGCTGTTTTTT. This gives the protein CASSQDIRASRITGELFF.